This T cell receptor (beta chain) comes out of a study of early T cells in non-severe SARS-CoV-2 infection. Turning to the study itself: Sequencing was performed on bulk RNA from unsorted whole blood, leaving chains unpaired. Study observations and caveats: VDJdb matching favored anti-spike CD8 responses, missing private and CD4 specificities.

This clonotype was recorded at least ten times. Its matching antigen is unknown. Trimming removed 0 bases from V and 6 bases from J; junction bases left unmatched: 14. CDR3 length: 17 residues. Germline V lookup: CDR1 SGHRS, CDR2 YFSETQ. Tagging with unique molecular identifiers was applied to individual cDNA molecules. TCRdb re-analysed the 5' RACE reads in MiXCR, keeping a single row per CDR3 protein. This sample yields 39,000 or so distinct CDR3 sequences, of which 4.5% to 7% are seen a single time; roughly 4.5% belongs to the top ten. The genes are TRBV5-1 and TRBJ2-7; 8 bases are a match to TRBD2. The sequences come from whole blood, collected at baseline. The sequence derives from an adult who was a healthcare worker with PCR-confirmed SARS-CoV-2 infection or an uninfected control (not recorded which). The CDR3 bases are TGCGCCAGCAGCTTGGTTCAGGGTAGCGGGATGGTGGGCGAGCAGTACTTC. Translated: CASSLVQGSGMVGEQYF.